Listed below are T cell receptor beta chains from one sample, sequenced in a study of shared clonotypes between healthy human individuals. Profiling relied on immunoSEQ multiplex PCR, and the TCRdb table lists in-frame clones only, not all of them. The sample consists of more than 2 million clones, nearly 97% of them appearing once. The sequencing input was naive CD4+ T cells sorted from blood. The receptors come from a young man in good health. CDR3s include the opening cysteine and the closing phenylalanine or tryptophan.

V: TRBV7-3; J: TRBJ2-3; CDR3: CASSFRTGGTDTQYF
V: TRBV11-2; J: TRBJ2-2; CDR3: CASSLEGGGTGELFF
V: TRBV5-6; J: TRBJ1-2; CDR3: CASSPGQTNYGYTF
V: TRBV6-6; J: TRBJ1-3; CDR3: CASSPSAGNTIYF
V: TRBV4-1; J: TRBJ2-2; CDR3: CASSQDRAGRGTGELFF
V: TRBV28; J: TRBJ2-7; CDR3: CASSPMRSSYEQYF
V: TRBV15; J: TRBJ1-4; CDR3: CATSGLREYNEKLFF
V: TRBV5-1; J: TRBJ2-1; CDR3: CASSFGGEDEQFF
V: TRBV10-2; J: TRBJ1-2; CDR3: CPKQGPGQGSADTF
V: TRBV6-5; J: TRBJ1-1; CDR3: CASSYGGQANTEAFF
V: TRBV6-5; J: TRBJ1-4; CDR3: CASSYSIRGEKLFF
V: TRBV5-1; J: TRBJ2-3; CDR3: CASSLAIGAATDTQYF
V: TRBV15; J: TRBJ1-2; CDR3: CATSKGDSNYGYTF
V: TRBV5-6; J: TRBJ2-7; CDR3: CTSSLTQGLGYF
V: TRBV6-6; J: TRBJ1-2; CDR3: CASSSAGGVNYGYTF
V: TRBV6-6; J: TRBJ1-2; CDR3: CASRGRGADGYTF
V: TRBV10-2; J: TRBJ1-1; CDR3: CASRETATLNTEAFF
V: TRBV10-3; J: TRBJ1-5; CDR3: CAISGGPPGEPQHF
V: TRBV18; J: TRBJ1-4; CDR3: CASSPGFRTLTNEKLFF
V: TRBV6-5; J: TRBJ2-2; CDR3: CASSTISGELFF
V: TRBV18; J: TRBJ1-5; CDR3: CASSKDRGPSNQPQHF
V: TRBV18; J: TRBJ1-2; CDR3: CASSPGVNYGYTF
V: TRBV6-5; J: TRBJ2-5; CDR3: CASRGSAQETQYF
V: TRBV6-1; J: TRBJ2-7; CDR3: CVLRNSYEQYF
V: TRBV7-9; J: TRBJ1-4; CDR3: CASGQGDTNEKLFF
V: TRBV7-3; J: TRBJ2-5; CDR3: CASSLGTGMRETQYF
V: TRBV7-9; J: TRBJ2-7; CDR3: CASSLGLAGEYEQYF
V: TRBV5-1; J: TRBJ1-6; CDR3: CASSITGNSPLHF
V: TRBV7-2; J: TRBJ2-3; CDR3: CASSLPRAGGSDTQYF
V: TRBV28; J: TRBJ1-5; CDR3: CASSLMGEGANQPQHF
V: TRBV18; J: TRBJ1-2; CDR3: CASSPQSTANYGYTF
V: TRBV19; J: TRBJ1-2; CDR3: CASRSTGGIYGYTF
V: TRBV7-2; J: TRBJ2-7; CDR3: CASSPDGGSVYEQYF
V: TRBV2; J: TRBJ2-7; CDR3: CASSAGGLGPYEQYF
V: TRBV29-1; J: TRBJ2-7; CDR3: CSVARTEAYEQYF
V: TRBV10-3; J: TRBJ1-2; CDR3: CAISIQGARGYTF
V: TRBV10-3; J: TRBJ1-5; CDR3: CAISPGGTNQPQHF
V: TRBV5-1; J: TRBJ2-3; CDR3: CASSLPGGPWSDTQYF
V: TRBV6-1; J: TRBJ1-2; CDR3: CASSGGPGWAYGYTF
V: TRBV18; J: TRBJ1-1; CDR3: CASSPPLGVRNTEAFF